These 21 T cell receptor beta chains were all obtained from the same sample, sequenced in a study of CD8 T cells in ankylosing spondylitis. General study results and limits: Within ankylosing spondylitis blood, a TCR beta motif made up of under 10 highly homologous variants appeared to be characteristic.

These receptors are not linked to any known antigen. TCRdb re-called the 5' RACE reads with MiXCR, one entry per CDR3 protein. The table shows 650,000 to 800,000 distinct CDR3 sequences, with 19% occurring only once. Specimen: blood, either unsorted or a sorted T cell fraction (not recorded which). Receptors originate from a male donor with ankylosing spondylitis.

In this sample, this clonotype turned up many times. The V call is TRBV29-1, the J call TRBJ1-1, with D perhaps matching TRBD1 (5 bases). CDR3 length: 14 amino acids. CDR1 and CDR2 (germline): SQVTM, ANQGSEA. V gave up 4 bases and J gave up 0 bases, with 12 bases separating them. In DNA, the CDR3 is TGCAGCGTTGGCACCGGGACGGTGAACACTGAAGCTTTCTTT. Its protein is CSVGTGTVNTEAFF.

The chain combines TRBV6-2 or TRBV6-3 with TRBJ1-2, with a weak D call TRBD1 (5 bases). The CDR3 sequence is 14 residues long. Germline V lookup: CDR1 MNHEY, CDR2 SVGEGT. Trimming took 2 bases from V and 7 from J, leaving 14 bases between them. The CDR3 region has the DNA TGTGCCAGCAGTTACCAGGGCCTGGGGAGTGGCTACACCTTC. Protein: CASSYQGLGSGYTF.

The chain carries TRBV20-1 and TRBJ2-1; D is possibly TRBD2 (5 bases). From germline, CDR1 is DFQATT and CDR2 SNEGSKA (reference sequence). Trimming left V 3 bases short and J 4 bases short, with 19 bases between. This CDR3 comprises 16 residues. CDR3 sequence (DNA): TGCAGTGCTAGCGCCTTCATCGGTGGGAGTTACAATGAGCAGTTCTTC. This codes for CSASAFIGGSYNEQFF.

The table lists this clonotype with a few counts. The chain links TRBV5-1 to TRBJ1-4; TRBD1 agrees at 10 bases. J was trimmed by 3 bases and V by 4 bases; bases with no gene match: 6. Per the germline V gene, CDR1 is SGHRS and CDR2 is YFSETQ. The CDR3 runs to 16 residues. CDR3 nucleotides: TGCGCCAGCAGCCCACCGGGACAGGGGTCTAATGAAAAACTGTTTTTT. Encoded protein: CASSPPGQGSNEKLFF.

The CDR3 loop is CASSPQWGSSTDTQYF. The CDR3 bases are TGCGCCAGCAGCCCCCAGTGGGGGTCTAGCACAGATACGCAGTATTTT. The rearrangement joins TRBV4-3 to TRBJ2-3, with D possibly called TRBD1 or TRBD2 (5 bases each). With 4 bases removed from V and 0 bases from J, the gap between germline ends came to 14 bases. The CDR3 totals 16 residues. Germline V CDR1 and CDR2: LGHNA, YSLEER.

V usage is TRBV20-1 and J usage is TRBJ2-7, with 8 bases aligning to TRBD2. The length of the CDR3 is 13 residues. V lost 6 bases to trimming and J lost 3 bases; unmatched junction nucleotides: 7. CDR1 and CDR2 from the germline V gene are DFQATT and SNEGSKA (reference sequence). The CDR3 DNA is TGCAGTGCCGGGGGGGGTACGGTCTACGAGCAGTACTTC. This encodes CSAGGGTVYEQYF.

This clonotype has just a few counts. The V and J genes are TRBV7-9 and TRBJ2-5, with 8 bases lining up with TRBD1. V gave up 1 base and J gave up 3 bases; unmatched junction bases: 7. The CDR3 is 16 amino acids. From germline, CDR1 is SEHNR and CDR2 FQNEAQ (reference sequence). The CDR3 DNA follows: TGTGCCAGCAGCTTAGTGGCTCAGACAGGGGAAGAGACCCAGTACTTC. Its translation: CASSLVAQTGEETQYF.

V usage is TRBV4-1 and J usage is TRBJ2-2, with D perhaps matching TRBD2 (7 bases). This CDR3 region has 15 residues. V lost 1 base and J 7 bases, leaving 13 bases between the germline ends. The germline V gene has CDR1 MGHRA and CDR2 YSYEKL. The CDR3 DNA is TGCGCCAGCAGCCAAGTAGTAGGGGGGGGCGGGGAGCTGTTTTTT. As protein: CASSQVVGGGGELFF.

The DNA of the CDR3 is TGTGCCAGCAGTTCCGACAACCACTATGGCTACACCTTC. Encoded protein: CASSSDNHYGYTF. This chain links TRBV6-5 with TRBJ1-2, with D uncertain. This CDR3 spans 13 amino acids. Germline CDR1 and CDR2: MNHEY and SVGAGI. Trimming removed 4 bases from V and 3 bases from J, with 9 bases in between.

The rearrangement uses TRBV7-6 and TRBJ2-3; TRBD2 is a possible D gene (6 bases). Germline loops: CDR1 SGHVS, CDR2 FNYEAQ. V lost 5 bases and J 2 bases, leaving 20 bases between the germline ends. The CDR3 extends over 17 amino acids. CDR3 in amino acids: CASSPRTIPRDTDTQYF. The DNA of the CDR3 is TGTGCCAGCAGCCCCCGGACTATTCCCCGGGACACAGATACGCAGTATTTT.

This clonotype was seen only a few times. This chain links TRBV20-1 with TRBJ2-3; 13 nucleotides agree with TRBD2. The CDR3 consists of 15 residues. Germline CDR1 DFQATT, CDR2 SNEGSKA (reference sequence). The V and J ends lost 8 bases and 5 bases, in that order; junction bases with no gene match: 10. This chain's CDR3 is CSSLLAGGRGDTQYF. CDR3 nucleotides: TGCAGTTCTCTACTAGCGGGGGGGCGAGGAGATACGCAGTATTTT.

The chain combines TRBV5-4 with TRBJ1-4; tentatively, D is TRBD1 (5 bases). Germline CDR1 SGHNT, CDR2 YYREEE (reference sequence). The ends were cut back, 2 bases at V and 8 bases at J, with 10 bases in the middle. This CDR3 region has 13 residues. CDR3 coding DNA: TGTGCCAGCAGCTTCGGGGGGTCGGAAAAACTGTTTTTT. It is translated as CASSFGGSEKLFF.

The chain couples TRBV7-2 to TRBJ2-5, with a possible D match to TRBD1 (5 bases). The V end was cut by 5 bases, the J end by 2 bases, with 9 bases between. The CDR3 totals 13 residues. Germline V gene lookup returns CDR1 SGHTA and CDR2 FQGNSA. The CDR3 spells CASSARVQETQYF. CDR3 coding DNA: TGTGCCAGCAGCGCCAGGGTGCAAGAGACCCAGTACTTC.

This clonotype has ten or more counts. The chain carries TRBV6-1 and TRBJ1-2; D is uncertain. Per the germline V gene, CDR1 is MNHNS and CDR2 is SASEGT. V lost 0 bases to trimming and J lost 4 bases, with 12 bases between them. The CDR3 contains 15 residues. The CDR3 coding sequence is TGTGCCAGCAGTGAAGCAAGCACGAACCTCTATGGCTACACCTTC. As protein: CASSEASTNLYGYTF.

This clonotype was seen a handful of times. This rearrangement joins TRBV6-2 or TRBV6-3 to TRBJ2-5, with 10 bases fitting TRBD2. The CDR3 extends over 15 amino acids. Germline V gene lookup returns CDR1 MNHEY and CDR2 SVGEGT. With 6 bases clipped from V and 5 bases from J, the junction kept 9 bases outside the gene matches. CDR3: CASRRSLAGWETQYF. In DNA form, the CDR3 reads TGTGCCAGCAGGCGGTCACTAGCGGGGTGGGAGACCCAGTACTTC.

Only a few counts were recorded for this clonotype. The gene calls are TRBV7-8 and TRBJ1-6; no firm D call. The CDR3 runs 17 residues. The V end lost 5 bases, the J end lost 0 bases, and 14 bases lay between the germline ends. Germline lookup yields CDR1 SGHVS and CDR2 FQNEAQ. Here the CDR3 DNA reads TGTGCCAGCAGCCTCGACTCCTATAACTCCTATAATTCACCCCTCCACTTT. Amino acid sequence: CASSLDSYNSYNSPLHF. The complete variable domain, with remaining parts taken from reference TRBV7-8 and TRBJ1-6, reads GAGVSQSPRYKVAKRGQDVALRCDPISGHVSLFWYQQALGQGPEFLTYFQNEAQLDKSGLPSDRFFAERPEGSVSTLKIQRTQQEDSAVYLCASSLDSYNSYNSPLHFGNGTRLTVT.

The table lists this clonotype with many counts. This chain connects TRBV5-1 to TRBJ2-1, with D hard to call. Deletions cut 0 bases from V and 6 bases from J, with 10 bases between. CDR3 size: 14 residues. In germline, CDR1 is SGHRS, CDR2 YFSETQ. Here the CDR3 DNA reads TGCGCCAGCAGCTTGGTGGGGAACCTCAATGAGCAGTTCTTC. Amino acid sequence: CASSLVGNLNEQFF.

The chain links TRBV27 to TRBJ2-1; no clear D. Trimming cost V 3 bases and J 4 bases, with 13 bases left between them. Germline V gene lookup returns CDR1 MNHEY and CDR2 SMNVEV (reference sequence). The CDR3 length is 15 residues. The CDR3 coding sequence is TGTGCCAGCAGTTTGCTTCGGCAGTCTTACAATGAGCAGTTCTTC. This encodes CASSLLRQSYNEQFF.

This clonotype appeared many times. The rearrangement joins TRBV12-3 or TRBV12-4 to TRBJ2-4; 11 bases fit TRBD2. The CDR3 contains 15 residues. The V segment lost 6 bases and the J segment 10 bases; nucleotides outside the gene matches: 11. The CDR3 region is CASSLRLAGLQIQYF. In nucleotides, the CDR3 is TGTGCCAGCAGCCTACGACTAGCGGGGCTCCAAATTCAGTACTTC.

V usage is TRBV6-4 and J usage is TRBJ1-1, with a tentative D call TRBD1 (5 bases). The CDR3 contains 15 residues. Germline V gene lookup returns CDR1 MRHNA and CDR2 SNTAGT. Between the trimmed V and J ends, which lost 4 bases and 1 base, there was a span of 13 bases. CDR3 sequence reads: CASSAQGLPNTEAFF. The CDR3 DNA reads as TGTGCCAGCAGTGCCCAGGGACTCCCGAACACTGAAGCTTTCTTT.

This chain links TRBV4-3 with TRBJ2-1, with D uncertain. CDR1 is LGHNA and CDR2 is YSLEER in the germline V gene. The CDR3 covers 16 residues. V was trimmed by 1 base and J by 5 bases, leaving 15 bases between them. CDR3 sequence (DNA): TGCGCCAGCAGCCAAGTGGTGGCAATAGGAAACAATGAGCAGTTCTTC. The encoded protein is CASSQVVAIGNNEQFF.